This T cell receptor beta chain was recovered during a study of blood T cell repertoires in COVID-19 (dated by TCRdb to 2018 to 2021). Background on the whole study: The collaborator samples originated in the United States, Italy and Spain and spanned the acute and convalescent phases of COVID-19. The dataset comprised deeply sampled blood TCRbeta repertoires from subjects exposed to, actively infected with, or recovered from COVID-19. Where HLA class I and class II types were available, the types were taken from metadata supplied by the sample provider, not from assay-based typing. The prospective study material was composed of cDNA or gDNA derived from T cells, B-cell-depleted T cells, or PBMCs. Nearly every sample came with metadata listing a de-identified subject ID, COVID-19 status, age in years and sex. The repertoires were released in a freely available public database intended as a resource for research on the immune response to SARS-CoV-2. Samples were obtained from the ongoing ImmuneRACE study (first 160 participants) and from 1,254 subjects provided by 6 global collaborators. The paper's findings and limits, for the study overall: The quantity of clinical and demographic metadata differed by source and by participant and was supplied without curation.

Deletion took 6 bases off V and 2 bases off J, with a span of 13 bases between the germline ends. CDR1 and CDR2 are drawn from the germline V gene (reference sequence): SEHNR, FQNEAQ. The CDR3 sequence holds 14 residues, the cysteine and phenylalanine included. The sequence is cut down to CDR3 DNA, 42 bases in frame from base 1. The collaborating institutions used their own protocols to collect whole blood in K2EDTA tubes. For TCRbeta analysis, collaborators shipped samples as frozen whole blood, isolated PBMCs, or DNA extracted from either of those sample types. About this clone: Its specific antigen is unknown. No clone much larger than this one lies a single base away; base qualities are absent.

The immunoSEQ Assay, a bias-controlled multiplex PCR, was used to amplify TCRbeta CDR3 regions from genomic DNA. Per the source publication's procedure: Within the assay, amplification of reference gene primers was used to estimate how many nucleated cells each sample contained. To quantify the absolute abundance of each unique TCRbeta CDR3 rearrangement, sequence reads were collapsed and filtered. For each sample, productive Simpson clonality was calculated by taking the square root of Simpson's diversity index across productive rearrangements. As stored in TCRdb, this immuneACCESS dataset retains in-frame rearrangements with V and J assigned. A fraction of the clones does not appear; measured against another copy, unresolved V genes explain less than half of the discrepancy, and the remainder lacks a known reason. The DNA was the basis for D and trimming; V, J and clone size are from that table. Counted in this sample were 200,000 to 250,000 clones; approximately 84% of them appeared once. In total, the top ten clones hold about 4.8% of the sample.

The clonotype originates from a man aged 45-60 years with acute or convalescent COVID-19. The sample taken for sequencing was peripheral blood. The receptor chain draws on TRBV7-9 and TRBJ1-2; TRBD1 might be the D gene, on 5 matching bases. The CDR3 region reads CASSPDTFNYGYTF. The nucleotides read TGTGCCAGCAGTCCGGACACATTCAACTATGGCTACACCTTC.